The 9 T cell receptor beta chains below all came from one sample that was sequenced in a study of cytomegalovirus exposure and HLA in healthy donors (dated by TCRdb to the late 2010s). Libraries came from the immunoSEQ multiplex PCR assay. For the multiplex PCR, a mixture combining 60 forward primers for TCR Vbeta segments and 13 reverse primers for TCR Jbeta segments was used. TCRdb holds this immuneACCESS table with in-frame rearrangements only. Some clones are missing; in checked studies, unresolved V genes explain under half, and the rest has no known cause. The sample table shows 85,000 to 100,000 clones, and 70% to 80% are seen once. Clones ranked in the top ten supply about 3.5% of the sample. The sequencing input was PBMCs. All receptors come from a male donor in good health and CMV-seropositive.

This sequence joins TRBV30 and TRBJ1-1, with 7 nucleotides matching TRBD1. Germline V gene sequence: CDR1 GTSNPN, CDR2 SVGIG (reference sequence). The V gene end was trimmed by 5 bases and the J gene end by 4 bases; junction bases not matched to a gene: 13. The CDR3 runs to 15 residues. CDR3 DNA sequence: TGTGCCTGGCTTCTACAGGGGAGTACGAGCACTGAAGCTTTCTTT. Translating it yields CAWLLQGSTSTEAFF. Looking up the rest from reference TRBV30 and TRBJ1-1 gives the full variable domain: SQTIHQWPATLVQPVGSPLSLECTVEGTSNPNLYWYRQAAGRGLQLLFYSVGIGQISSEVPQNLSASRPQDRQFILSSKKLLLSDSGFYLCAWLLQGSTSTEAFFGQGTRLTVV.

There are a few counts of this clone. The rearrangement uses TRBV7-9 and TRBJ1-4, with a possible D match to TRBD1 (5 bases). This CDR3 is 15 amino acids long. V lost 5 bases to trimming and J lost 8 bases, with 18 bases between them. The germline gives CDR1 SEHNR, CDR2 FQNEAQ (reference sequence). CDR3 residues: CASSPDILMDEKLFF. In DNA, the CDR3 is TGTGCCAGCAGCCCGGACATTCTCATGGACGAAAAACTGTTTTTT.

The V call is TRBV2, the J call TRBJ1-2; 7 nucleotides align to TRBD1. The junction had 9 bases not matched to a gene; V was cut back by 6 bases and J by 8 bases. This CDR3 comprises 13 residues. Germline V CDR1 and CDR2: SNHLY, FYNNEI. CDR3 bases: TGTGCCAGCAGGACAGGGTCGGGAGAGGGCTACACCTTC. Residues: CASRTGSGEGYTF.

This clone was recorded a few times. J is TRBJ1-1 and V is TRBV30; no firm D call. Germline V gene sequence: CDR1 GTSNPN, CDR2 SVGIG (reference sequence). The CDR3 sequence is 12 residues long. V lost 3 bases to trimming and J lost 7 bases, with 12 bases between them. CDR3 protein: CAWRRTELEAFF. The CDR3 DNA reads TGTGCCTGGAGGCGGACTGAGCTTGAAGCTTTCTTT.

This clone was recorded a few times. The J gene is TRBJ2-5, the V gene TRBV27; 10 nucleotides match TRBD2. Germline V gives CDR1 MNHEY, CDR2 SMNVEV (reference sequence). Trimming cost V 6 bases and J 2 bases; bases outside gene matches: 3. There are 14 residues in the CDR3. The chain's CDR3 is CASRRTSGQETQYF. In nucleotides, the CDR3 is TGTGCCAGCAGAAGGACTAGCGGTCAAGAGACCCAGTACTTC.

The V and J genes are TRBV30 and TRBJ1-2; tentative D call: TRBD1 (6 bases). V was trimmed by 0 bases and J by 7 bases, leaving 21 bases between them. This CDR3 comprises 16 residues. The V gene's germline CDR1 is GTSNPN and CDR2 SVGIG (reference sequence). The chain's CDR3 is CAWSVPSTGNRRGYTF. CDR3 bases: TGTGCCTGGAGTGTACCCTCGACAGGAAACCGTCGTGGCTACACCTTC.

This sequence joins TRBV5-1 and TRBJ1-1; TRBD1 aligns across 8 bases. The CDR3 spans 16 residues. The V and J ends lost 1 base and 0 bases, in that order; junction bases with no gene match: 5. Germline CDR1 SGHRS, CDR2 YFSETQ. The DNA for the CDR3 is TGCGCCAGCAGCTTGACCGCGACAGGGGTGAACACTGAAGCTTTCTTT. This translates into CASSLTATGVNTEAFF.

This clone has more than one count but fewer than ten. This chain joins TRBV10-1 and TRBJ1-1, with TRBD1 matching over 7 bases. Germline values: CDR1 WNHNN, CDR2 SYGVQD (reference sequence). With V trimmed by 4 bases and J by 2 bases, 7 bases remained unmatched. This CDR3 comprises 15 residues. The CDR3 DNA is TGCGCCAGCAGTGTACGACAGGGTGAAAACACTGAAGCTTTCTTT. Protein: CASSVRQGENTEAFF.

Here the CDR3 DNA reads TGTGCCAGCAGTGGAGCAACTAATGAAAAACTGTTTTTT. Protein product: CASSGATNEKLFF. The chain has TRBV9 and TRBJ1-4; unclear D gene. Per the germline V gene, CDR1 is SGDLS and CDR2 is YYNGEE. The V gene lost 5 bases and the J gene lost 0 bases, with 5 bases spanning the gap. This CDR3 has 13 amino acids.